This T cell receptor beta chain came from a study of CD8+CD57+ T cells in acquired aplastic anemia. The study's findings and limits: Patients showed no significant difference from controls in CD8+ Simpson's diversity. Patients and controls shared some 29 CD8+ CDR3 sequences, which appeared highly expressed in patients and within their immunodominant clones.

As to this clonotype: Its antigen is undetermined.

This CDR3 has 15 amino acids. V gave up 7 bases and J gave up 2 bases; unmatched junction bases: 8. Germline V lookup: CDR1 SGHTA, CDR2 FQGNSA. Only patients with CD8+CD57+ cell expansion on flow cytometry were chosen for sequencing. The cohort consisted entirely of patients having severe acquired aplastic anemia. No therapy had been given to the patients at the time of blood sampling. TCR beta VDJ and CDR3 were profiled, and genomic DNA was the template. TCRdb passed the reads through MiXCR, listing each CDR3 protein once. The sample includes 200,000 to 250,000 distinct CDR3 sequences, over 40% seen only once; the top ten take 20%.

The J gene is TRBJ1-5, the V gene TRBV7-2; TRBD1 matches 7 bases. The sample comprised sorted CD4+, CD8+, or CD8+CD57+ T cells (not recorded which) from PBMCs. The sequence was obtained from a human donor with aplastic anemia. CDR3 amino acids: CASIIGTVGNQPQHF. CDR3 nucleotide sequence: TGTGCCAGCATCATAGGGACAGTGGGCAATCAGCCCCAGCATTTT. Drawing the rest from reference TRBV7-2 and TRBJ1-5, the complete variable domain is GAGVSQSPSNKVTEKGKDVELRCDPISGHTALYWYRQSLGQGLEFLIYFQGNSAPDKSGLPSDRFSAERTGGSVSTLTIQRTQQEDSAVYLCASIIGTVGNQPQHFGDGTRLSIL.